This record looks at one T cell receptor (beta chain) sequence and its context. The sample is drawn from a study of PD-L1 blockade in urothelial cancer. The assay was immunoSEQ multiplex PCR, and TCRdb's table has in-frame clones only and misses some. Among more than 45,000 clones listed, roughly 77% were seen once. CDR1 is MNHEY and CDR2 is SVGAGI in the germline V gene. V was clipped by 6 bases and J by 6 bases, with 20 bases between them. The CDR3 sequence is 15 residues long. This specimen was PBMCs, taken around atezolizumab (anti-PD-L1) treatment. This sequence was found in a man in his 70s with urothelial cancer. J is TRBJ1-1 and V is TRBV6-5; D is possibly TRBD1 (5 bases). The CDR3 sequence: CASRSSQGSGSEAFF. The CDR3 DNA reads as TGTGCCAGCAGAAGTTCTCAGGGTAGTGGTTCTGAAGCTTTCTTT.